This T cell receptor (beta chain) is drawn from a study of blood T cell repertoires in COVID-19. V shed 1 base and J 6 bases; nucleotides not matched to a gene: 7. Per the germline V gene, CDR1 is SGHDN and CDR2 is FVKESK. The CDR3 spans 16 residues. The table came from immunoSEQ multiplex PCR; TCRdb's copy has only in-frame clones and leaves some out. The sample contains 98,000 or so clones, around 84% of which appear only once. The V and J genes are TRBV14 and TRBJ2-2; 8 bases agree with TRBD2. The clonotype comes from a woman between 55 and 75 years old in a cohort sampled during active or convalescent COVID-19. The sample taken for sequencing was peripheral blood. This chain's CDR3 is CASSQAPTSVSGELFF. CDR3 DNA: TGTGCCAGCAGCCAAGCTCCGACTAGCGTTTCCGGGGAGCTGTTTTTT.